This TCR beta chain was sequenced for a study of T cell repertoires in cytomegalovirus infection. For the study at large: Carrying CMV and the relevant HLA type showed in public TCR beta signatures. Study-wide results and caveats: It was HLA-C-restricted CMV-specific TCR beta clonotypes that dominated the response ex vivo. There were carriers of CMV plus the relevant HLA, and cumulative public TCR beta family frequency identified them.

Comments on this clonotype: Its antigen remains unidentified.

TCRdb reprocessed the reads with MiXCR, giving one entry per CDR3 protein. The repertoire holds around 530,000 distinct CDR3 sequences, 16% seen once, with under 30% in the top ten. The sequence came from a human donor in good health (CMV status not recorded). Some clones in this sample may be carry-over from other donors' samples. Sequencing used CD8+ T cells from PBMCs.

The CDR3 is CASSQDEVGYNYNSPLHF. In nucleotides, the CDR3 is TGTGCCAGCAGCCAAGACGAGGTCGGGTACAACTATAATTCACCCCTCCACTTT. The gene calls are TRBV3-1 and TRBJ1-6, with D uncertain. The V gene's germline CDR1 is LGHDT and CDR2 YNNKEL (reference sequence). The V end was cut by 0 bases, the J end by 3 bases, with 15 bases between. This CDR3 has 18 amino acids.